This T cell receptor (beta chain) was obtained from a study of vaccination effects on CD4 cells after COVID-19. Before sequencing, viral peptide pools were used by the ViraFEST assay to expand antigen-specific CD4+ T cells. Upon completion of about ten days in culture, CD4+ T cells were isolated. Cultivation was performed at about 1.8 million PBMC per well with 9 to 10 IU/ml IL-2 and approximately 9.2 ug/ml peptides added. In this sample, this clone turned up once. What it binds is unknown. Germline V gene sequence: CDR1 LNHDA, CDR2 SQIVND (reference sequence). V dropped 2 bases and J dropped 2; count of bases not matched to a gene: 16. The CDR3 sequence is 19 residues long. This table comes from immunoSEQ multiplex PCR, and its TCRdb copy is limited to in-frame clones, with some not included. The data contain about 22,000 clones, approximately 70% of them singletons.

The source is a human donor who received a COVID-19 vaccine. The chain combines TRBV19 with TRBJ2-3, with 7 bases identical to TRBD2. Specimen: CD4+ T cells from PBMCs cultured with HCoV-229E spike peptides, collected before COVID-19 vaccination. The CDR3 protein is CASSISFRTGGKYTDTQYF. The CDR3, as DNA: TGTGCCAGTAGTATATCCTTTCGGACGGGGGGAAAATACACAGATACGCAGTATTTT.